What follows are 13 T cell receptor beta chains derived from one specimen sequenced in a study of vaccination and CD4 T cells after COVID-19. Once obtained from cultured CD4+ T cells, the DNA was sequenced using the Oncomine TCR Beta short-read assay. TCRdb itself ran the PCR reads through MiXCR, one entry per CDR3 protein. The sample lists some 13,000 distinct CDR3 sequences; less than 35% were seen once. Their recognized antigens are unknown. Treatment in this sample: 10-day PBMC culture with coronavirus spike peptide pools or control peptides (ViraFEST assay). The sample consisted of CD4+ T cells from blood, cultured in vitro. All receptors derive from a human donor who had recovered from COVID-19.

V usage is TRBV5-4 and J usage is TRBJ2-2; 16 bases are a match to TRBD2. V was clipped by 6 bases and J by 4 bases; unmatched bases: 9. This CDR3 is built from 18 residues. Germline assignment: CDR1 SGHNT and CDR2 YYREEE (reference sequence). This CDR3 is CASTKGLAGGRGTGELFF. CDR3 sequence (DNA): TGTGCCAGCACGAAGGGACTAGCGGGGGGGCGGGGCACCGGGGAGCTGTTTTTT.

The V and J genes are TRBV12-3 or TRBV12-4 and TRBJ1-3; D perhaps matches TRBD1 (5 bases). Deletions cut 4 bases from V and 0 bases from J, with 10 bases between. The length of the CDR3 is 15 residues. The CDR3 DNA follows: TGTGCCAGCAGTTCCTTGGGGACCTCTGGAAACACCATATATTTT. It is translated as CASSSLGTSGNTIYF.

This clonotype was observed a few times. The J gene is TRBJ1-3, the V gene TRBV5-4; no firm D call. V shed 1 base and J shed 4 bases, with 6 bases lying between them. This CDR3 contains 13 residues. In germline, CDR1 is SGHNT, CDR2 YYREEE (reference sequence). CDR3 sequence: CASSLYGGNTIYF. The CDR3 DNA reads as TGTGCCAGCAGCTTGTACGGAGGAAACACCATATATTTT.

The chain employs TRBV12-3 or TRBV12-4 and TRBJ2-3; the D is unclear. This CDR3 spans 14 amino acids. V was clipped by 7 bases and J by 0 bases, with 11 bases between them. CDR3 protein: CASTPPSSTDTQYF. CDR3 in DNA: TGTGCCAGCACCCCCCCCTCGAGCACAGATACGCAGTATTTT.

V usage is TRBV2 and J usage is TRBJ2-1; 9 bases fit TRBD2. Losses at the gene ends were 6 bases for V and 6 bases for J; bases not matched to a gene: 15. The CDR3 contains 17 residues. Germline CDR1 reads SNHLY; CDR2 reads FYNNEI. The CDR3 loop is CASRGRMIAGESNEQFF. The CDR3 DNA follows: TGTGCCAGCAGAGGGAGGATGATAGCGGGGGAGAGCAATGAGCAGTTCTTC.

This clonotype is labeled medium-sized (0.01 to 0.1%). CDR3 bases: TGCAGTGCAAGGGACAGGGGTACCTCTGGAAACACCATATATTTT. Encoded protein: CSARDRGTSGNTIYF. The J gene is TRBJ1-3, the V gene TRBV20-1, with TRBD1 matching 10 bases. Germline-derived CDR1 and CDR2 are DFQATT and SNEGSKA (reference sequence). This CDR3 is built from 15 residues. With 6 bases clipped from V and 0 bases from J, the junction kept 5 bases outside the gene matches.

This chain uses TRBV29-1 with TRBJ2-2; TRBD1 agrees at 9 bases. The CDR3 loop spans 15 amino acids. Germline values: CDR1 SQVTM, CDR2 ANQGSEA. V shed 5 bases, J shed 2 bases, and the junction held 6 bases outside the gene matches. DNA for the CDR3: TGCAGCGTTTCCGGGACAGGGCCTAACACCGGGGAGCTGTTTTTT. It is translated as CSVSGTGPNTGELFF.

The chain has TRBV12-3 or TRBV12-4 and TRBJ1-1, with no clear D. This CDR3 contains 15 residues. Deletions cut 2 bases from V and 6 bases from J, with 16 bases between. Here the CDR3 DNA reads TGTGCCAGCAGTTTAATAGGGCTGTCGGCCTCTGAAGCTTTCTTT. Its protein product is CASSLIGLSASEAFF.

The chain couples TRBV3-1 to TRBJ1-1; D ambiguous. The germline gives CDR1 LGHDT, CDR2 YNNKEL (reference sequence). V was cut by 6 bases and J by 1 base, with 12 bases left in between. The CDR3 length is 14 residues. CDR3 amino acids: CASREPGENTEAFF. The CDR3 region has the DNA TGTGCCAGCAGGGAACCCGGGGAGAACACTGAAGCTTTCTTT.

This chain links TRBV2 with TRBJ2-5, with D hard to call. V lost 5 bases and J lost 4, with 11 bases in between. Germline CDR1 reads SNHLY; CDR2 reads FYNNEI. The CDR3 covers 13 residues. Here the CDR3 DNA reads TGTGCCAGCAGTATCATTGAGAGAGAGACCCAGTACTTC. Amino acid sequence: CASSIIERETQYF.

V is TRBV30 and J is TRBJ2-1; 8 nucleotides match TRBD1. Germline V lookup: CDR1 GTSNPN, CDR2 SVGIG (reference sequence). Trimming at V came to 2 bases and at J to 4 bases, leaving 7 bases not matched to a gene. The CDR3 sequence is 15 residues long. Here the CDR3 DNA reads TGTGCCTGGAGTATGGGACAGGAGGCTTACAATGAGCAGTTCTTC. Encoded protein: CAWSMGQEAYNEQFF.

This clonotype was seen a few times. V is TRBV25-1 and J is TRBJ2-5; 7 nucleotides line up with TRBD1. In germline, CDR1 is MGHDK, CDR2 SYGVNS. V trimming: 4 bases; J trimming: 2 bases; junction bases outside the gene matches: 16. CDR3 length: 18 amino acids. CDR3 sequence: CASSAHWDSQPSQETQYF. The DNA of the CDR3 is TGTGCCAGCAGTGCGCACTGGGACAGCCAACCTTCACAAGAGACCCAGTACTTC.

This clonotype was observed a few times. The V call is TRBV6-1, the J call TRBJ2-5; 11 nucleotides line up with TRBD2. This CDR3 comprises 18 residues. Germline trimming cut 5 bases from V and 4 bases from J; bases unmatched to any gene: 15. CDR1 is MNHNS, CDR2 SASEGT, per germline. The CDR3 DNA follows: TGTGCCAGCAGTACAAGGACTAGCGGGTGGGCTCCTGTAGAGACCCAGTACTTC. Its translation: CASSTRTSGWAPVETQYF.